This T cell receptor (beta chain) was found in a study of blood T cell repertoires in COVID-19. Assay: immunoSEQ multiplex PCR; the TCRdb copy retains only in-frame clones and omits some. The sample includes 450,000 or so clones, 90% seen only once; the top ten take 0.55% to 0.75%. This clone has only one observation. CDR1 is MGHRA and CDR2 is YSYEKL in the germline V gene. With 0 bases removed from V and 0 bases from J, the gap between germline ends came to 12 bases. The CDR3 extends over 17 amino acids. The chain recombines TRBV4-1 with TRBJ2-1; possibly TRBD2 for D (5 bases). The source of this sequence is a man aged 18-30 years who had recovered from COVID-19. Material for sequencing was PBMCs or T cells enriched from blood (not recorded which). As DNA, the CDR3 is TGCGCCAGCAGCCAAGAGAAAGGACTTAGCTCCTACAATGAGCAGTTCTTC. Its translation is CASSQEKGLSSYNEQFF.